The 19 T cell receptor beta chains presented below share a single source sample, sequenced in a study of blood T cell repertoires in COVID-19. Profiled with immunoSEQ multiplex PCR; TCRdb holds only in-frame clones, not every one. The data show 250,000 or so clones, with approximately 87% seen just once and approximately 1.5% held by the top ten. Sequencing was performed on peripheral blood. Every receptor here comes from a woman aged 40-49 years who had recovered from COVID-19.

The chain links TRBV12-3 or TRBV12-4 to TRBJ1-2; D gene uncertain. The CDR3 covers 12 residues. V lost 0 bases and J lost 7, with 6 bases in between. In nucleotides, the CDR3 is TGTGCCAGCAGTTTAGCGGCGGGTGGCTACACCTTC. Translation: CASSLAAGGYTF.

The chain links TRBV5-1 to TRBJ1-6, with 7 bases fitting TRBD1. The CDR3 is 15 residues long. Per germline, CDR1 SGHRS and CDR2 YFSETQ. V was clipped by 2 bases and J by 9 bases; unmatched bases: 8. CDR3 bases: TGCGCCAGCAGCTTTAGCGGGAGGGGGCGTTCACCCCTCCACTTT. Encoded protein: CASSFSGRGRSPLHF.

In nucleotides, the CDR3 is TGTGCCAGCAGCCGCGGACAGCACGAGCAGTACTTC. Its protein is CASSRGQHEQYF. V gene TRBV11-3 combines with J gene TRBJ2-7; D is possibly TRBD1 (6 bases). The CDR3 is 12 amino acids. Per germline, CDR1 SGHNT and CDR2 YENEEA. V lost 5 bases to trimming and J lost 5 bases, with 10 bases between them.

Of note for this clone: One junction end does not reproduce the germline sequence, and a read error may be involved. The J gene is TRBJ2-4, the V gene TRBV2; 10 positions agree with TRBD2. CDR1 is SNHLY and CDR2 is FYNNEI in the germline V gene. This CDR3 contains 20 residues. Written as DNA, the CDR3 is TGTGCCAGCACTGAATCGGGTTTAGCGGGGGGATGGTTTGCCAAAAACATTCAGTACTTC. Its protein is CASTESGLAGGWFAKNIQYF.

The chain has TRBV11-2 and TRBJ2-2; D gene ambiguous. V dropped 4 bases and J dropped 6 bases, with 18 bases sitting between them. The germline V gene encodes CDR1 SGHAT and CDR2 FQNNGV. The CDR3 extends over 16 amino acids. This chain's CDR3 is CASSSSLDRVAGELFF. The CDR3 DNA reads TGTGCCAGCAGCTCCAGCTTAGATCGGGTTGCCGGGGAGCTGTTTTTT. Drawing the rest from reference TRBV11-2 and TRBJ2-2, the complete variable domain is EAGVAQSPRYKIIEKRQSVAFWCNPISGHATLYWYQQILGQGPKLLIQFQNNGVVDDSQLPKDRFSAERLKGVDSTLKIQPAKLEDSAVYLCASSSSLDRVAGELFFGEGSRLTVL.

CDR3 DNA sequence: TGTGCCACCAGCAGAGATCCGAACAGGGGTCAGCCCCAGCATTTT. Protein sequence: CATSRDPNRGQPQHF. V is TRBV15 and J is TRBJ1-5; 7 positions match TRBD1. V dropped 0 bases and J dropped 6; count of bases not matched to a gene: 5. Looked up from germline, CDR1 is LNHNV and CDR2 is YYDKDF (reference sequence). CDR3 length equals 15 residues.

This chain connects TRBV5-1 to TRBJ2-3; 8 bases agree with TRBD2. V lost 4 bases, J lost 1 base, and 11 bases stayed unmatched. Per germline, CDR1 SGHRS and CDR2 YFSETQ. The CDR3 has 17 amino acids. Written as DNA, the CDR3 is TGCGCCAGCAGCCCCTCCCCCGGGGGGGCAGGCACAGATACGCAGTATTTT. The encoded protein is CASSPSPGGAGTDTQYF.

The chain couples TRBV12-5 to TRBJ1-1; a possible D gene is TRBD1 (6 bases). CDR1 and CDR2 from the germline V gene are LGHNT and FRNRAP. Trimming took 2 bases from V and 7 from J, leaving 20 bases between them. This CDR3 comprises 16 residues. The CDR3 reads CASGLILGDRWGEAFF. CDR3 coding DNA: TGTGCTAGTGGTTTGATTCTAGGAGACAGGTGGGGTGAAGCTTTCTTT.

The chain has TRBV5-4 and TRBJ1-1; D gene unclear. Trimming took 3 bases from V and 0 from J, leaving 6 bases between them. The CDR3 is made up of 13 amino acids. Germline V gene lookup returns CDR1 SGHNT and CDR2 YYREEE (reference sequence). The CDR3 DNA follows: TGTGCCAGCAGCTCCGGGATGAACACTGAAGCTTTCTTT. The encoded protein is CASSSGMNTEAFF.

The chain recombines TRBV3-1 (or the pseudogene TRBV3-2) with TRBJ1-5, with TRBD1 as a possible D gene (5 bases). Trimming took 0 bases from V and 12 from J, leaving 21 bases between them. This CDR3 region has 16 residues. Per germline, CDR1 LGHDT and CDR2 YNNKEL (reference sequence). CDR3 sequence (DNA): TGTGCCAGCAGCCAAGAGGTGGGGGGGGGACCAAGAAGCCAGCATTTT. Protein sequence: CASSQEVGGGPRSQHF.

V is TRBV18 and J is TRBJ2-4, with 8 bases identical to TRBD1. With 3 bases clipped from V and 1 base from J, the junction kept 5 bases outside the gene matches. Germline loops: CDR1 KGHSH, CDR2 LQKENI. This CDR3 is built from 16 residues. The chain's CDR3 is CASSPDGQGAKNIQYF. DNA of the CDR3: TGTGCCAGCTCACCGGATGGACAGGGCGCCAAAAACATTCAGTACTTC. Complete variable domain (other parts from reference TRBV18 and TRBJ2-4): NAGVMQNPRHLVRRRGQEARLRCSPMKGHSHVYWYRQLPEEGLKFMVYLQKENIIDESGMPKERFSAEFPKEGPSILRIQQVVRGDSAAYFCASSPDGQGAKNIQYFGAGTRLSVL.

The chain employs TRBV7-9 and TRBJ1-1, with no clear D. V was clipped by 11 bases and J by 0 bases, with 13 bases between them. From germline, CDR1 is SEHNR and CDR2 FQNEAQ (reference sequence). The CDR3 is made up of 13 amino acids. This chain's CDR3 is CAESRRVNTEAFF. CDR3 bases: TGTGCCGAATCCCGGAGGGTGAACACTGAAGCTTTCTTT.

This clone was picked up one time. V usage is TRBV9 and J usage is TRBJ1-6; a weak D match, TRBD1 (5 bases). This CDR3 is 16 amino acids long. Germline V gives CDR1 SGDLS, CDR2 YYNGEE. V was pared by 3 bases and J by 4 bases, with 14 bases between. CDR3 coding DNA: TGTGCCAGCAGCGCCTGGGGGGGACCGTATAATTCACCCCTCCACTTT. This codes for CASSAWGGPYNSPLHF. The full variable domain, rest sourced from reference TRBV9 and TRBJ1-6, is DSGVTQTPKHLITATGQRVTLRCSPRSGDLSVYWYQQSLDQGLQFLIQYYNGEERAKGNILERFSAQQFPDLHSELNLSSLELGDSALYFCASSAWGGPYNSPLHFGNGTRLTVT.

The CDR3 spells CARGPGTGKYEQYF. The CDR3 nucleotides are TGCGCCAGAGGGCCAGGGACAGGGAAGTACGAGCAGTACTTC. The chain has TRBV23-1 and TRBJ2-7, with 9 bases identical to TRBD1. Being an ORF, TRBV23-1 has a function that is uncertain. The V and J ends lost 9 bases and 4 bases, in that order; junction bases with no gene match: 10. The CDR3 is 14 amino acids.

The V and J genes are TRBV7-9 and TRBJ2-5; the D gene is possibly TRBD1 (6 bases). V lost 1 base and J 5 bases, leaving 14 bases between the germline ends. This CDR3 has 15 amino acids. CDR1 and CDR2 (germline): SEHNR, FQNEAQ (reference sequence). The CDR3: CASSLGVPGEETQYF. CDR3 nucleotides: TGTGCCAGCAGCTTAGGGGTTCCAGGGGAGGAGACCCAGTACTTC.

The chain couples TRBV6-5 to TRBJ2-1, with 8 bases that match TRBD2. This CDR3 is 16 amino acids long. Trimming took 1 base from V and 2 from J; bases not matched to a gene: 4. Germline V gene data show CDR1 as MNHEY and CDR2 as SVGAGI. CDR3 sequence (DNA): TGTGCCAGCAGTTACTGGCGGGGGGTGGCCTACAATGAGCAGTTCTTC. Translation gives CASSYWRGVAYNEQFF.

This clone appeared a single time. This chain links TRBV18 with TRBJ1-2, with D possibly TRBD1 on 6 matching bases. The CDR3 consists of 13 residues. V was pared by 6 bases and J by 3 bases, with 11 bases between. Germline V gives CDR1 KGHSH, CDR2 LQKENI. As DNA, the CDR3 is TGTGCCAGCTCCAACAGGGACGACTATGGCTACACCTTC. It specifies CASSNRDDYGYTF.

The CDR3 DNA follows: TGTGCCAGCAGCTTCTTGAGCGGGGGGGTCAATCACAATGAGCAGTTCTTC. It yields the protein CASSFLSGGVNHNEQFF. This sequence joins TRBV5-8 and TRBJ2-1, with 10 bases lining up with TRBD2. Germline-derived CDR1 and CDR2 are SGHTS and YDEGEE. This CDR3 spans 17 amino acids. Trimming at V came to 2 bases and at J to 5 bases, leaving 10 bases not matched to a gene. The whole variable domain, remainder taken from reference TRBV5-8 and TRBJ2-1, is EAGVTQSPTHLIKTRGQQATLRCSPISGHTSVYWYQQALGLGLQFLLWYDEGEERNRGNFPPRFSGRQFPNYSSELNVNALELEDSALYLCASSFLSGGVNHNEQFFGPGTRLTVL.

V gene TRBV15 combines with J gene TRBJ2-1, with TRBD2 matching over 9 bases. The V gene's germline CDR1 is LNHNV and CDR2 YYDKDF (reference sequence). The trim removed 0 bases at V and 7 bases at J, leaving 4 bases unmatched. The CDR3 consists of 15 residues. The CDR3: CATSRERGGWNEQFF. DNA for the CDR3: TGTGCCACCAGCAGAGAGCGGGGGGGCTGGAATGAGCAGTTCTTC.